The rows below give T cell receptor beta chains drawn from one sample of a study of shared clonotypes between healthy human individuals. Data came from immunoSEQ multiplex PCR; TCRdb stores just in-frame clones and leaves some out. The repertoire has approximately 940,000 clones, around 80% of them found once; the top ten carry approximately 1.5%. Sequencing was performed on memory CD4+ T cells sorted from blood. The source of these receptors is a man younger than 30 in good health. CDR3s include the opening cysteine and the closing phenylalanine or tryptophan.

v_call	j_call	cdr3_aa
TRBV30	TRBJ1-1	CAWKDTANTEAFF
TRBV5-1	TRBJ2-1	CASSWDLSYNEQFF
TRBV9	TRBJ2-3	CASSAQAATDTQYF
TRBV5-1	TRBJ1-1	CASRMTGANTEAFF
TRBV7-9	TRBJ2-1	CASSTSDRRNNEQFF
TRBV5-1	TRBJ2-5	CASSLGARVVETQYF
TRBV7-9	TRBJ2-5	CASSSLNRGETQYF
TRBV7-2	TRBJ2-1	CASSARQGAYNEQFF
TRBV19	TRBJ1-1	CASSLTGPVNTEAFF
TRBV5-4	TRBJ2-1	CASSKGGTSSYNEQFF
TRBV4-3	TRBJ2-1	CASSQEGGPYNEQFF
TRBV10-3	TRBJ2-5	CASKTRQGETQYF
TRBV30	TRBJ2-6	CAGTGGASNVLTF
TRBV19	TRBJ1-4	CASSPGRGEKLFF
TRBV28	TRBJ2-7	CASGRGTGRWRQYF
TRBV19	TRBJ1-5	CASSKSRAVQPQHF